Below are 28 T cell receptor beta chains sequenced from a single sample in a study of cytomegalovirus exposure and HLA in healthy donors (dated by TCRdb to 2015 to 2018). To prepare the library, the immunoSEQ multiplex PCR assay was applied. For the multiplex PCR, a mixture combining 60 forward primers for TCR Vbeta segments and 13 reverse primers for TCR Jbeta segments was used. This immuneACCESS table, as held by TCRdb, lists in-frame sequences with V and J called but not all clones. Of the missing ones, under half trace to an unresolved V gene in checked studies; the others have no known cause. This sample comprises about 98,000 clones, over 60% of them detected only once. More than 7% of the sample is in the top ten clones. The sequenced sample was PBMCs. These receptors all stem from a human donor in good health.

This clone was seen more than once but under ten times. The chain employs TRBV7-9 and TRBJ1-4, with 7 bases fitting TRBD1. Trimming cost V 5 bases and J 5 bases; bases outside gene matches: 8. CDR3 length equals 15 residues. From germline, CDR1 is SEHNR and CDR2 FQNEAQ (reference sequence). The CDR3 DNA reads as TGTGCCAGCAGCGACCGGGACAGCGGGAATGAAAAACTGTTTTTT. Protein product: CASSDRDSGNEKLFF.

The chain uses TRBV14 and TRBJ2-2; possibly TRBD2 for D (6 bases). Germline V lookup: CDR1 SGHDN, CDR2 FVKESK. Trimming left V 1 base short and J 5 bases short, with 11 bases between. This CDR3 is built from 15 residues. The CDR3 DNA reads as TGTGCCAGCAGCCAAGCTGCCGGGGGAACCGGGGAGCTGTTTTTT. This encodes CASSQAAGGTGELFF.

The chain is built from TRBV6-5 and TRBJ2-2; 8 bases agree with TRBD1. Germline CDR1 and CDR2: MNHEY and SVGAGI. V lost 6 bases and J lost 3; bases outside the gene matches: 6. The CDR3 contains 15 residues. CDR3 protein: CASRPGTGYTGELFF. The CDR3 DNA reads TGTGCCAGCAGGCCCGGGACAGGATACACCGGGGAGCTGTTTTTT.

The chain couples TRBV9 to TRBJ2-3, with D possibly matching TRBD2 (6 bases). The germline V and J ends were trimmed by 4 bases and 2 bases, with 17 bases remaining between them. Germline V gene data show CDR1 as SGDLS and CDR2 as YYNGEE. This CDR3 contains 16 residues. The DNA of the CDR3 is TGTGCCAGCAGCCCCGAGGTGGGGGGAACCACAGATACGCAGTATTTT. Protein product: CASSPEVGGTTDTQYF.

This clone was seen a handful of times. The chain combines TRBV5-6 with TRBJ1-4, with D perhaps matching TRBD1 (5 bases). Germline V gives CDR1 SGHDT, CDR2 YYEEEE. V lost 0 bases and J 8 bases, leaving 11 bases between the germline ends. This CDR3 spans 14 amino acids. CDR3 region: CASSLGRVFEKLFF. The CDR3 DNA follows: TGTGCCAGCAGCTTGGGCAGGGTATTCGAAAAACTGTTTTTT.

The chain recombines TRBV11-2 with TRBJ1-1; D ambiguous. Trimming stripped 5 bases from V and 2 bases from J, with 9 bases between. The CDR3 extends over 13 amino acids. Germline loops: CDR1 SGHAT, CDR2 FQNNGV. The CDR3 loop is CASSGGRNTEAFF. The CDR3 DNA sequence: TGTGCCAGCAGCGGCGGTAGAAACACTGAAGCTTTCTTT.

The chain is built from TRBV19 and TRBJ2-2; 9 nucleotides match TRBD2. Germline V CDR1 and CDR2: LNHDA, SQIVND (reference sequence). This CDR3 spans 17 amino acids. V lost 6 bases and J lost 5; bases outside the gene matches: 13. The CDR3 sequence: CASSSRRAGGRTGELFF. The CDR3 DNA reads TGTGCCAGTAGCTCCCGTAGGGCGGGGGGGCGTACCGGGGAGCTGTTTTTT. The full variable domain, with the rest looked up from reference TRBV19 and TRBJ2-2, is DGGITQSPKYLFRKEGQNVTLSCEQNLNHDAMYWYRQDPGQGLRLIYYSQIVNDFQKGDIAEGYSVSREKKESFPLTVTSAQKNPTAFYLCASSSRRAGGRTGELFFGEGSRLTVL.

CDR3 amino acids: CASSIEGRANSPLHF. The DNA for the CDR3 is TGTGCCAGTAGTATTGAGGGTAGGGCTAATTCACCCCTCCACTTT. The V call is TRBV19, the J call TRBJ1-6; no definite D call. CDR1 is LNHDA and CDR2 is SQIVND in the germline V gene (reference sequence). Between the trimmed V and J ends, which lost 3 bases and 6 bases, there was a span of 12 bases. CDR3 length: 15 residues.

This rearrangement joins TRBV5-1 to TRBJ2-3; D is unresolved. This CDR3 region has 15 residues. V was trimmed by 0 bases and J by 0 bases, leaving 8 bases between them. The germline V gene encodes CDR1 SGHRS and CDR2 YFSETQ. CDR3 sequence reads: CASSLGTTSTDTQYF. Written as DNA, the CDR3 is TGCGCCAGCAGCTTGGGTACCACTAGCACAGATACGCAGTATTTT.

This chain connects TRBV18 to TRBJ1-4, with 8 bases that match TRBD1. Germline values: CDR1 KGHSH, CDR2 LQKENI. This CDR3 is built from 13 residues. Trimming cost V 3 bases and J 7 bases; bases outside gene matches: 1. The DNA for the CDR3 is TGTGCCAGCTCACCTGGACAGGGTGAAAAACTGTTTTTT. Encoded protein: CASSPGQGEKLFF. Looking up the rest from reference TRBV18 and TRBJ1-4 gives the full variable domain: NAGVMQNPRHLVRRRGQEARLRCSPMKGHSHVYWYRQLPEEGLKFMVYLQKENIIDESGMPKERFSAEFPKEGPSILRIQQVVRGDSAAYFCASSPGQGEKLFFGSGTQLSVL.

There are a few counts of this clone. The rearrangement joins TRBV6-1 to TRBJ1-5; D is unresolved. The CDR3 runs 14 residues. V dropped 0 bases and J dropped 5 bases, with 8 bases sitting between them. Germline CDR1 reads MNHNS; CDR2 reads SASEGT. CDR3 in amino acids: CASSEAGGYQPQHF. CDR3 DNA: TGTGCCAGCAGTGAAGCGGGAGGATATCAGCCCCAGCATTTT.

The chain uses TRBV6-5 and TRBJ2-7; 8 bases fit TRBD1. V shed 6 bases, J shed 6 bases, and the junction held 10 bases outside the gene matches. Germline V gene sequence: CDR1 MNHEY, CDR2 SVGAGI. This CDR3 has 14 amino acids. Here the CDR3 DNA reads TGTGCCAGCAGCCGGCAGACAGGGGTTGGCGAGCAGTACTTC. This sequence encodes CASSRQTGVGEQYF.

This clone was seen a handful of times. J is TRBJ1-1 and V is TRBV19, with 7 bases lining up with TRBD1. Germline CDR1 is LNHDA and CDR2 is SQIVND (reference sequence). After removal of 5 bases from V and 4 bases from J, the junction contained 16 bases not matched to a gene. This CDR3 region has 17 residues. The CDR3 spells CASSRREGAMGSTEAFF. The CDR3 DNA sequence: TGTGCCAGTAGTCGTAGAGAGGGGGCAATGGGAAGCACTGAAGCTTTCTTT.

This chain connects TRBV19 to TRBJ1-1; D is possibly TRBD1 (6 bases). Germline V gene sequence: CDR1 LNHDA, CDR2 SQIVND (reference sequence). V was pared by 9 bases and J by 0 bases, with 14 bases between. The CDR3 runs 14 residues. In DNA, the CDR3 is TGTGCCAGCCGTGGGGGGGGGCTGAACACTGAAGCTTTCTTT. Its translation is CASRGGGLNTEAFF.

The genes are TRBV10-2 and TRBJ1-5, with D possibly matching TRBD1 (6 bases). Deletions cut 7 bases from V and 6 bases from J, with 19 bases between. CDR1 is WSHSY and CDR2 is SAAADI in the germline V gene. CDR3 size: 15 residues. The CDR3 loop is CASTPGGGYGQPQHF. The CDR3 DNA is TGCGCCAGCACCCCGGGGGGGGGCTATGGTCAGCCCCAGCATTTT.

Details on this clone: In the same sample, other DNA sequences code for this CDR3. The CDR3 region is CASSLVGAGETQYF. The CDR3 nucleotides read TGCGCCAGCAGCTTGGTTGGGGCGGGGGAGACCCAGTACTTC. The gene calls are TRBV5-1 and TRBJ2-5, with D possibly TRBD2 on 6 matching bases. The CDR3 loop spans 14 amino acids. The germline gives CDR1 SGHRS, CDR2 YFSETQ. The V end was cut by 0 bases, the J end by 5 bases, with 11 bases between.

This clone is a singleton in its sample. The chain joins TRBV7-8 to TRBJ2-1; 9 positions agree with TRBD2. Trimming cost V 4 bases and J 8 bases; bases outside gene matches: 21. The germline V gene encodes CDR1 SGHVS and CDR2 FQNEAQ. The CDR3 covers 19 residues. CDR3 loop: CASSWGGAEVAGVGYEQFF. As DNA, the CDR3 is TGTGCCAGCAGCTGGGGGGGGGCTGAAGTAGCGGGAGTGGGGTATGAGCAGTTCTTC.

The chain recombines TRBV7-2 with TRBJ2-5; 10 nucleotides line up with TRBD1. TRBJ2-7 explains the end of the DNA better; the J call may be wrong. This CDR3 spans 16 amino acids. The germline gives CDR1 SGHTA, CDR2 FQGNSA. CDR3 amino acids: CASSSWDRGKPYEQYF. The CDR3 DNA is TGTGCCAGCAGCTCTTGGGACAGGGGCAAACCCTACGAGCAGTACTTC.

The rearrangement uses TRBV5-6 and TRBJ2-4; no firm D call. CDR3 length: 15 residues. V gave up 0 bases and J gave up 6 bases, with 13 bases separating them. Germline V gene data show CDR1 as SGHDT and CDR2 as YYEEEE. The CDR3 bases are TGTGCCAGCAGCTTGGGGCATCTTACCCTAAACATTCAGTACTTC. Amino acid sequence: CASSLGHLTLNIQYF.

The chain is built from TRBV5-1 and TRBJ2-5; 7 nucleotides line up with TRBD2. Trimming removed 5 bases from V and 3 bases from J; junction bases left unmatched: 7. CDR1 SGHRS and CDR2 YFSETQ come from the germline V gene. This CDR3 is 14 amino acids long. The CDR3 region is CASSPLAVEETQYF. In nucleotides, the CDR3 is TGCGCCAGCAGTCCCCTAGCGGTTGAAGAGACCCAGTACTTC.

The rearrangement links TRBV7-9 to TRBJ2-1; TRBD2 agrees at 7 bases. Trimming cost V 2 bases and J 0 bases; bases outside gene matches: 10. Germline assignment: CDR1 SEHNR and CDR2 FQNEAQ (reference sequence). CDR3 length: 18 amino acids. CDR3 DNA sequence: TGTGCCAGCAGCTTAAAAGGGCGGGAGCTCCGCTCCTACAATGAGCAGTTCTTC. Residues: CASSLKGRELRSYNEQFF.

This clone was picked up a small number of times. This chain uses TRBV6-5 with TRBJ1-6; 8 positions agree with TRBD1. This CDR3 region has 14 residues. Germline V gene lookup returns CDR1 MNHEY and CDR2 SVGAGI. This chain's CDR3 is CCCGETGEGSPLHF. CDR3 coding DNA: TGTTGTTGCGGTGAGACAGGGGAGGGTTCACCCCTCCACTTT.

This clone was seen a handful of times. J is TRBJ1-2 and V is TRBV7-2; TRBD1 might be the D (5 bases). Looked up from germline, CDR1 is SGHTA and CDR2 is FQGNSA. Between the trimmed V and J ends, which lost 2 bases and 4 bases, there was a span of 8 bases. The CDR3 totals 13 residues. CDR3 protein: CASSLRRGYGYTF. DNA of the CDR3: TGTGCCAGCAGCTTAAGAAGGGGCTATGGCTACACCTTC.

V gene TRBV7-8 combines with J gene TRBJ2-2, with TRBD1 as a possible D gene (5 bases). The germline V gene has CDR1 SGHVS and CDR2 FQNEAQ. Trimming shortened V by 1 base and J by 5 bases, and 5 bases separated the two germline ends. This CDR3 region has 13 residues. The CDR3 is CASSLEGTGELFF. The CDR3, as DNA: TGTGCCAGCAGCTTAGAGGGGACCGGGGAGCTGTTTTTT.

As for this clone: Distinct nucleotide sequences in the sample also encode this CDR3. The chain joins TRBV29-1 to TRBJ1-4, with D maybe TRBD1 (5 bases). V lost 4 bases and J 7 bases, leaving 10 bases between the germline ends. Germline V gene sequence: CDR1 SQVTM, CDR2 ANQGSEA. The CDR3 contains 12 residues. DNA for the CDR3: TGCAGCGTTGGCCAGGGTGGTGAAAAACTGTTTTTT. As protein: CSVGQGGEKLFF.

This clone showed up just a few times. CDR3 residues: CASSYGGNQPQHF. CDR3 DNA: TGTGCCAGCAGTTACGGGGGGAATCAGCCCCAGCATTTT. The rearrangement links TRBV6-5 to TRBJ1-5; TRBD1 might be the D (5 bases). Germline assignment: CDR1 MNHEY and CDR2 SVGAGI. This CDR3 contains 13 residues. The V end was cut by 2 bases, the J end by 4 bases, with 6 bases between.

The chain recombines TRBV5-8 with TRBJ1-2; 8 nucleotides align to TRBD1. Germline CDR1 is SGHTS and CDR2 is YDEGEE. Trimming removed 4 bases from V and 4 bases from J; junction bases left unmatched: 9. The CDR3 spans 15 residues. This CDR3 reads CASSPDRGRLYGYTF. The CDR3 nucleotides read TGTGCCAGCAGCCCAGACAGGGGTCGACTCTATGGCTACACCTTC.

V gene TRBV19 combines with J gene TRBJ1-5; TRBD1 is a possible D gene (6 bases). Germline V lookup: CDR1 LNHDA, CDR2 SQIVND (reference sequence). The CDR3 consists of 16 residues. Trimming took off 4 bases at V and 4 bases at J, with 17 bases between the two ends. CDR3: CASSTVAGQPNQPQHF. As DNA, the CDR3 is TGTGCCAGTAGTACGGTGGCTGGACAGCCGAATCAGCCCCAGCATTTT.